This T cell receptor beta chain was found in a study of cytomegalovirus exposure and HLA in healthy donors. The assay was immunoSEQ multiplex PCR, and TCRdb's table has in-frame clones only and misses some. The profile shows about 120,000 clones, 80% to 90% of them singletons. Germline V gene lookup returns CDR1 MNHNS and CDR2 SASEGT. Trimming took off 2 bases at V and 2 bases at J, with 2 bases between the two ends. This CDR3 region has 12 residues. This clonotype was obtained from a woman aged 18 to 35 in good health and CMV-seronegative. The material sequenced was PBMCs. This sequence joins TRBV6-1 and TRBJ2-3; D is uncertain. The CDR3: CASSEHTDTQYF. The CDR3 DNA follows: TGTGCCAGCAGTGAACACACAGATACGCAGTATTTT.